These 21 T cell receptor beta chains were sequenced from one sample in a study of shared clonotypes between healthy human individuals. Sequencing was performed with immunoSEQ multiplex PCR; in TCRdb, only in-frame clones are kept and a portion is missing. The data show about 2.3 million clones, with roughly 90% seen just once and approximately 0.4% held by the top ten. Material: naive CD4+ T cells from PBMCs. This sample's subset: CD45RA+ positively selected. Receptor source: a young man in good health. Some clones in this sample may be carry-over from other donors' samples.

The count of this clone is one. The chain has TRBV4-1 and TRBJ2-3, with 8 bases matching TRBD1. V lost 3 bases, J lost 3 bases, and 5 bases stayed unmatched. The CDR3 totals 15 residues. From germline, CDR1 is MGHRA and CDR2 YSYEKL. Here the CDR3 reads CASSQGTGLTDTQYF. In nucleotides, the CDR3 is TGCGCCAGCAGCCAGGGGACAGGACTAACAGATACGCAGTATTTT.

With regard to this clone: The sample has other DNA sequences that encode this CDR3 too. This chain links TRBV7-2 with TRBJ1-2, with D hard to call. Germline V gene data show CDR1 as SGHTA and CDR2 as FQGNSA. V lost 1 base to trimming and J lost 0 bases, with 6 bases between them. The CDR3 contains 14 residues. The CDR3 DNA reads TGTGCCAGCAGCTTAGGAGCAGCTAACTATGGCTACACCTTC. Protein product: CASSLGAANYGYTF.

CDR3 protein: CASTGQGANSPLHF. DNA for the CDR3: TGTGCCAGCACTGGACAGGGGGCAAATTCACCCCTCCACTTT. The V call is TRBV6-6, the J call TRBJ1-6; TRBD1 aligns across 11 bases. The germline gives CDR1 MNHNY, CDR2 SVGAGI (reference sequence). The length of the CDR3 is 14 residues. V shed 7 bases, J shed 7 bases, and the junction held 3 bases outside the gene matches.

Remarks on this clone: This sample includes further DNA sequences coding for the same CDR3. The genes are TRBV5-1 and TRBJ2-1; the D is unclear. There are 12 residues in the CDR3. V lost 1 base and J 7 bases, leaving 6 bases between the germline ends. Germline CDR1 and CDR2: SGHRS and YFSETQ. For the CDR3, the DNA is TGCGCCAGCAGCTTGACCCTAAATGAGCAGTTCTTC. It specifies CASSLTLNEQFF.

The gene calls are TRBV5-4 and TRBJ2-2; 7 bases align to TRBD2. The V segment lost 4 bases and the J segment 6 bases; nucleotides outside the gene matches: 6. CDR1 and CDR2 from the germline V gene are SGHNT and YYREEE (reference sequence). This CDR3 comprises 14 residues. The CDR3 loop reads CASSNLAVSGELFF. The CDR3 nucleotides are TGTGCCAGCAGCAATCTAGCGGTCTCCGGGGAGCTGTTTTTT.

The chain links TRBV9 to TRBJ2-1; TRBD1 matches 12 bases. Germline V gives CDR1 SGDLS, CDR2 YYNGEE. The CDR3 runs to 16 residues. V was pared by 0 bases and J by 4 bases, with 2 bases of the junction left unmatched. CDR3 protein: CASSVGGQGAYNEQFF. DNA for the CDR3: TGTGCCAGCAGCGTAGGGGGACAGGGGGCTTACAATGAGCAGTTCTTC.

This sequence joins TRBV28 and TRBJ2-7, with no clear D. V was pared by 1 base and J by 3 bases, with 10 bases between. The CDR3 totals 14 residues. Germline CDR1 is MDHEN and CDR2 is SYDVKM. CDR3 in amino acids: CASSLFVHDYEQYF. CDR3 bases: TGTGCCAGCAGTTTATTTGTCCATGACTACGAGCAGTACTTC.

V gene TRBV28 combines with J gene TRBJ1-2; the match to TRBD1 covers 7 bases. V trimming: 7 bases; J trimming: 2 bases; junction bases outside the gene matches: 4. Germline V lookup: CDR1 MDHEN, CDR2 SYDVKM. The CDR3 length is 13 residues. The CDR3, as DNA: TGTGCCAGCATGACAGGGACAAACTATGGCTACACCTTC. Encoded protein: CASMTGTNYGYTF.

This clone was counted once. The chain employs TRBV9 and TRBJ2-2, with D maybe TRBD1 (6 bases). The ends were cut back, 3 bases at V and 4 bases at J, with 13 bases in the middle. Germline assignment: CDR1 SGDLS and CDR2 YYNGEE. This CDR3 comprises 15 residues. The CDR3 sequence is CASSAQTGRTGELFF. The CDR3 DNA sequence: TGTGCCAGCAGCGCACAAACAGGGCGCACCGGGGAGCTGTTTTTT.

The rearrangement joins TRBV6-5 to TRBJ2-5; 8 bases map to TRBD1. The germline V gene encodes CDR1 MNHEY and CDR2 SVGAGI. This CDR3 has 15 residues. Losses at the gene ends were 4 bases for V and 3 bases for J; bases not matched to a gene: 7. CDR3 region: CASSSFRTGKETQYF. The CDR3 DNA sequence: TGTGCCAGCAGTTCGTTCCGGACAGGGAAAGAGACCCAGTACTTC.

CDR3 loop: CASSLNWYGYTF. CDR3 in DNA: TGTGCCAGCAGCCTAAATTGGTATGGCTACACCTTC. This chain uses TRBV7-2 with TRBJ1-2; unclear D gene. CDR3 length: 12 residues. Trimming shortened V by 5 bases and J by 5 bases, and 9 bases separated the two germline ends. Germline values: CDR1 SGHTA, CDR2 FQGNSA. The whole variable domain, filled in from reference TRBV7-2 and TRBJ1-2, reads GAGVSQSPSNKVTEKGKDVELRCDPISGHTALYWYRQSLGQGLEFLIYFQGNSAPDKSGLPSDRFSAERTGGSVSTLTIQRTQQEDSAVYLCASSLNWYGYTFGSGTRLTVV.

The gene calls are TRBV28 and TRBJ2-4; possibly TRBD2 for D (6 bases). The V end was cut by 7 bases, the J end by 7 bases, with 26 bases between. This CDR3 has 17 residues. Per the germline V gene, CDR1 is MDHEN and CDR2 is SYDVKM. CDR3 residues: CASTRDSGRSGKNIQYF. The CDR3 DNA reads TGTGCCAGCACCCGGGACTCGGGTCGGTCGGGTAAGAACATTCAGTACTTC.

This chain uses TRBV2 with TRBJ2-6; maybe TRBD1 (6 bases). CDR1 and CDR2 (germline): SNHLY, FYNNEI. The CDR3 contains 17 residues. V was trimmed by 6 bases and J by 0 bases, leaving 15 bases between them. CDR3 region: CASSRDTISSGANVLTF. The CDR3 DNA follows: TGTGCCAGCAGCCGGGACACCATAAGCTCTGGGGCCAACGTCCTGACTTTC.

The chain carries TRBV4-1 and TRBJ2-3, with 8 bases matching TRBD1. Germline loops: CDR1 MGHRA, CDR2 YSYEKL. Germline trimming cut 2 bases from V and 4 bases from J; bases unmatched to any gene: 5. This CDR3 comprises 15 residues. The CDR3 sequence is CASSQRQGAADTQYF. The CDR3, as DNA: TGCGCCAGCAGCCAACGGCAGGGGGCTGCAGATACGCAGTATTTT.

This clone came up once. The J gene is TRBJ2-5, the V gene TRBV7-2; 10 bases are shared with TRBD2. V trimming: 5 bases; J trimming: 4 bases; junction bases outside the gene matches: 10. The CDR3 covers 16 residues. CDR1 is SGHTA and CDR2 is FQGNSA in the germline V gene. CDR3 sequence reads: CASSDKSGRAAETQYF. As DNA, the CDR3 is TGTGCCAGCAGCGACAAAAGCGGGAGGGCCGCAGAGACCCAGTACTTC.

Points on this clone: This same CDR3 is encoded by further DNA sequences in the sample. CDR3 residues: CASSLQGGYEQYF. The CDR3 region has the DNA TGTGCCAGCAGCCTCCAGGGTGGGTACGAGCAGTACTTC. This sequence joins TRBV11-3 and TRBJ2-7; TRBD1 might be the D (5 bases). From germline, CDR1 is SGHNT and CDR2 YENEEA. V lost 5 bases and J lost 4, with 12 bases in between. The CDR3 is made up of 13 amino acids.

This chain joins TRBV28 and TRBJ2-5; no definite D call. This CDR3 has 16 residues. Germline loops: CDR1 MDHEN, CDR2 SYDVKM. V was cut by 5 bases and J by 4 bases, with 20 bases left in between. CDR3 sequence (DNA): TGTGCCAGCAGTCCCGCTGAAAGGGTGGGAATAGAGACCCAGTACTTC. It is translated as CASSPAERVGIETQYF.

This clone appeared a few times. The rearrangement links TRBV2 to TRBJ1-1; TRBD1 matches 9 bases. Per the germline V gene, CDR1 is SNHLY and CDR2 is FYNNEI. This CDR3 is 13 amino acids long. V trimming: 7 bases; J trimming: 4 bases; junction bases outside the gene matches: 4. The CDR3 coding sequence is TGTGCCAGCACCACAGGGGGCGGCACTGAAGCTTTCTTT. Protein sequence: CASTTGGGTEAFF.

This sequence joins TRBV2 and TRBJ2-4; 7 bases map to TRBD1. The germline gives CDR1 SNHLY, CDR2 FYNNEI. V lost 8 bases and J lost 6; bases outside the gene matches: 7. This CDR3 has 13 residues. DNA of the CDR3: TGTGCCAGCGGAGACAGGGCGGCAAACATTCAGTACTTC. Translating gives CASGDRAANIQYF.

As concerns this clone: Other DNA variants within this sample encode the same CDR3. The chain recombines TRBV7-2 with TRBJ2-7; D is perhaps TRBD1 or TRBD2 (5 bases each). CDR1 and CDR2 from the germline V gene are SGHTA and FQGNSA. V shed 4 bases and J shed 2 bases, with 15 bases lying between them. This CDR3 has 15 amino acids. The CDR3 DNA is TGTGCCAGCAGCTCAACCGGGACGGGACCCTACGAGCAGTACTTC. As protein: CASSSTGTGPYEQYF.

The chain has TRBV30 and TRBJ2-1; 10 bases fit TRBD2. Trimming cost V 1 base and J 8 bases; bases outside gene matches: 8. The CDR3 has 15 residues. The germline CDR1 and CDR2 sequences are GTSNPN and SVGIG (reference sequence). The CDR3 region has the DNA TGTGCCTGGAGTGGCTCTAGCGGGAGTTACGATGAGCAGTTCTTC. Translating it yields CAWSGSSGSYDEQFF. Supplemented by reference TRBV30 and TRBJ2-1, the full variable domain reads SQTIHQWPATLVQPVGSPLSLECTVEGTSNPNLYWYRQAAGRGLQLLFYSVGIGQISSEVPQNLSASRPQDRQFILSSKKLLLSDSGFYLCAWSGSSGSYDEQFFGPGTRLTVL.